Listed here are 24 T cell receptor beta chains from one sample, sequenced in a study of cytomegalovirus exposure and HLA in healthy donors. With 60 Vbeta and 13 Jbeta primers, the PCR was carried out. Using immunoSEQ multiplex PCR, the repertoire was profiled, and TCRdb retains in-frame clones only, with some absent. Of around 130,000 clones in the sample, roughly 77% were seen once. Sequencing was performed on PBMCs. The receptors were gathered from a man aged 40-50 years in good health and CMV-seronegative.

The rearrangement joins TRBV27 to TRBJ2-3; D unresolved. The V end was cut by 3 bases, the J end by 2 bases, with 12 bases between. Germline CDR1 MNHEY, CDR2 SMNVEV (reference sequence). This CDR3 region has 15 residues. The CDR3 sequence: CASSLRRPYTDTQYF. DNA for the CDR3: TGTGCCAGCAGTTTGCGGCGCCCCTACACAGATACGCAGTATTTT.

CDR3 bases: TGTGCCAGCAGGGGCGACAGAACGAACACTGAAGCTTTCTTT. Its translation is CASRGDRTNTEAFF. The chain has TRBV6-6 and TRBJ1-1, with D perhaps TRBD1 (5 bases). V lost 6 bases to trimming and J lost 1 base, with 12 bases between them. The CDR3 is 14 residues long. The germline V gene has CDR1 MNHNY and CDR2 SVGAGI (reference sequence).

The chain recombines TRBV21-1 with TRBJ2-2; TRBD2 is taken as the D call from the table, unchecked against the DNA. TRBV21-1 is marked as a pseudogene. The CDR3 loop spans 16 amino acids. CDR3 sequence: CASSKRGGGGTGELFF. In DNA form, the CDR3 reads TGTGCCAGCAGCAAACGTGGGGGGGGCGGGACCGGGGAGCTGTTTTTT.

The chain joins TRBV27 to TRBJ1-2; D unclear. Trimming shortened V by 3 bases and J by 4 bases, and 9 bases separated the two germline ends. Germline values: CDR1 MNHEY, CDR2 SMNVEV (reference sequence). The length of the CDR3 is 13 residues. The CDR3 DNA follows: TGTGCCAGCAGTTTTACGGTTGGCTATGGCTACACCTTC. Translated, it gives CASSFTVGYGYTF.

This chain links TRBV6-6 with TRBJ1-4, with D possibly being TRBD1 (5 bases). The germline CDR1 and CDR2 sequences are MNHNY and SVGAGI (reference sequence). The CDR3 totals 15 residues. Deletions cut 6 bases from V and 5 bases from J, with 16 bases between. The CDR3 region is CASRDVGRSNEKLFF. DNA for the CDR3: TGTGCCAGCAGGGACGTGGGGCGGTCAAATGAAAAACTGTTTTTT.

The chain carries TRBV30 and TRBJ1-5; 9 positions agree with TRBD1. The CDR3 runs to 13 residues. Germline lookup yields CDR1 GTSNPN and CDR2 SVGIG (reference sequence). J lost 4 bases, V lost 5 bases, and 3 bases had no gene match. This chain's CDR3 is CAWGTGHNQPQHF. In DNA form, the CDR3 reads TGTGCCTGGGGGACAGGGCATAATCAGCCCCAGCATTTT.

For the CDR3, the DNA is TGCGCCAGCAGCCCCAGCAGCGACAGGGCCTCCGAGCAGTACTTC. Protein product: CASSPSSDRASEQYF. The J gene is TRBJ2-7, the V gene TRBV5-1; TRBD1 matches at 7 bases. V was pared by 4 bases and J by 6 bases, with 13 bases of the junction left unmatched. The CDR3 has 15 amino acids. CDR1 and CDR2 from the germline V gene are SGHRS and YFSETQ.

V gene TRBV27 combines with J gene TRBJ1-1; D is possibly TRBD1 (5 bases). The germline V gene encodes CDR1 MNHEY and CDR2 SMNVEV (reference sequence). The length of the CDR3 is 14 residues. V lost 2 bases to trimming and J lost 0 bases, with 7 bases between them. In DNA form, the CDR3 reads TGTGCCAGCAGTTTAACAGGTTTGAACACTGAAGCTTTCTTT. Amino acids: CASSLTGLNTEAFF.

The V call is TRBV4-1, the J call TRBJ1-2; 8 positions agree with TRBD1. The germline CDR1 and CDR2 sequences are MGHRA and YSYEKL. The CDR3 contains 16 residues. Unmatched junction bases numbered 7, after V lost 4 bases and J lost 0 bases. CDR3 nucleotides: TGCGCCAGCAGCCCCACCGGACAGGGAGCTAACTATGGCTACACCTTC. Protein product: CASSPTGQGANYGYTF.

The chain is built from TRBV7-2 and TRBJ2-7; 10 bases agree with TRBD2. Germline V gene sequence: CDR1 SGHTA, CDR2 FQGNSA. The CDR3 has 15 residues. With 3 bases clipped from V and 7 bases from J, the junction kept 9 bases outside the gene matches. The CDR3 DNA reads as TGTGCCAGCAGCTTCACCCAGCGGGAGGGCGAGGAGCAGTACTTC. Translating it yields CASSFTQREGEEQYF.

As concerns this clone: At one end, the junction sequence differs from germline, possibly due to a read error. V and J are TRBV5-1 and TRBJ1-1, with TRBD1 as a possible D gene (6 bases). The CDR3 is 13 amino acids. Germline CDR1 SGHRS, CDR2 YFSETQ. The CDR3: CASSSNRQERAFF. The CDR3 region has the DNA TGTGCCAGCAGCTCGAATCGACAGGAGAGAGCTTTCTTT.

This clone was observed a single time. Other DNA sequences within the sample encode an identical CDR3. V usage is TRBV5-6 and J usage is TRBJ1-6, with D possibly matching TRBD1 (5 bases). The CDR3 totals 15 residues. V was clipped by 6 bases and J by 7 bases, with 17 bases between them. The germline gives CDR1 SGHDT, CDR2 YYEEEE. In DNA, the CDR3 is TGTGCCAGCACCCCTGGAAGGGGATCCAATTCACCCCTCCACTTT. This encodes CASTPGRGSNSPLHF.

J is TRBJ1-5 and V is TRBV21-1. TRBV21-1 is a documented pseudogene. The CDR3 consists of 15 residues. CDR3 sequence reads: CASSKGWRSNQPQHF. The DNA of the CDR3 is TGTGCCAGCAGCAAAGGCTGGAGATCGAATCAGCCCCAGCATTTT.

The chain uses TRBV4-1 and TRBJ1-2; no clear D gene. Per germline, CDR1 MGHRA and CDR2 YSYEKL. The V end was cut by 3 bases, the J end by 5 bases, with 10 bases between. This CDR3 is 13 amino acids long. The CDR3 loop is CASSHSDGYGYTF. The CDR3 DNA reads TGCGCCAGCAGCCATAGTGATGGTTATGGCTACACCTTC.

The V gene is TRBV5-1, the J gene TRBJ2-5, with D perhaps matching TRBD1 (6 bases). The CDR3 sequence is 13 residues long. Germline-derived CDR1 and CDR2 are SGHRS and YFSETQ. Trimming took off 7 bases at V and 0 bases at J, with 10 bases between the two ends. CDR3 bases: TGCGCCAGCGACACAGGGAACCAAGAGACCCAGTACTTC. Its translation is CASDTGNQETQYF. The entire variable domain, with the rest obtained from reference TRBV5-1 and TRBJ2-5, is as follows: KAGVTQTPRYLIKTRGQQVTLSCSPISGHRSVSWYQQTPGQGLQFLFEYFSETQRNKGNFPGRFSGRQFSNSRSEMNVSTLELGDSALYLCASDTGNQETQYFGPGTRLLVL.

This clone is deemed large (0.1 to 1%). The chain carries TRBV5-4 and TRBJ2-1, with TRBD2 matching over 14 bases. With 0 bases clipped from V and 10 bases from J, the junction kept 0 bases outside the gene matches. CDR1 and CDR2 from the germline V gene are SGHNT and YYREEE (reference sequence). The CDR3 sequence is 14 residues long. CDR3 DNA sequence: TGTGCCAGCAGCTTGGGGACTAGCGGGGGGGAGCAGTTCTTC. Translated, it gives CASSLGTSGGEQFF. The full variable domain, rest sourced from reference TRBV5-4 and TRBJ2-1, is ETGVTQSPTHLIKTRGQQVTLRCSSQSGHNTVSWYQQALGQGPQFIFQYYREEENGRGNFPPRFSGLQFPNYSSELNVNALELDDSALYLCASSLGTSGGEQFFGPGTRLTVL.

The CDR3 DNA reads as TGTGCCAGCAGCTTTCGGGGGGATCGCGCTGAAGCTTTCTTT. It encodes CASSFRGDRAEAFF. The chain has TRBV7-2 and TRBJ1-1; D may be TRBD1 (5 bases). V lost 3 bases, J lost 6 bases, and 14 bases lay in between. Per the germline V gene, CDR1 is SGHTA and CDR2 is FQGNSA. The CDR3 runs 14 residues.

CDR3 bases: TGTGCCAGCAGTGAAAGGAGCGGGGGGCCCCAGCATTTT. The encoded protein is CASSERSGGPQHF. The chain joins TRBV6-1 to TRBJ1-5; D possibly corresponds to TRBD1 (5 bases). V was cut by 2 bases and J by 9 bases, with 11 bases left in between. Germline V lookup: CDR1 MNHNS, CDR2 SASEGT. The length of the CDR3 is 13 residues.

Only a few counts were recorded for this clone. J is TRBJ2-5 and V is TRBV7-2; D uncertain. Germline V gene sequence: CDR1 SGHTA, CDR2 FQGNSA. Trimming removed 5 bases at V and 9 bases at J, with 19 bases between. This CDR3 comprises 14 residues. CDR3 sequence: CASSPIQPRWAQYF. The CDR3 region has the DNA TGTGCCAGCAGCCCGATCCAGCCCAGGTGGGCCCAGTACTTC.

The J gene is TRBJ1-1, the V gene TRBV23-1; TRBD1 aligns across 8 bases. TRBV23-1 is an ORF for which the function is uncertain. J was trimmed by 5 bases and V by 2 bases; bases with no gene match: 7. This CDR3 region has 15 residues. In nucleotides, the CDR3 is TGCGCCAGCAGTCAAGTTCTCAGGGGGCTGACTGAAGCTTTCTTT. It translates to CASSQVLRGLTEAFF.

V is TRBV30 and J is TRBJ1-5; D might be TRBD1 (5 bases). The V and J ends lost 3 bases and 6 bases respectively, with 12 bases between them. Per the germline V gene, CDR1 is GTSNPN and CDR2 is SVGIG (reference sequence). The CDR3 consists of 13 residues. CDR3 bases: TGTGCCTGGAGGCCAGCGGGGGGTCAGCCCCAGCATTTT. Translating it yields CAWRPAGGQPQHF. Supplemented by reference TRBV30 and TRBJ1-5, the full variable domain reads SQTIHQWPATLVQPVGSPLSLECTVEGTSNPNLYWYRQAAGRGLQLLFYSVGIGQISSEVPQNLSASRPQDRQFILSSKKLLLSDSGFYLCAWRPAGGQPQHFGDGTRLSIL.

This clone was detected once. The CDR3 protein is CASSSTGTSGSYEQYF. DNA for the CDR3: TGTGCCAGCAGTTCTACTGGGACTAGCGGATCCTACGAGCAGTACTTC. This chain uses TRBV6-6 with TRBJ2-7, with 11 bases fitting TRBD2. V was clipped by 4 bases and J by 1 base; unmatched bases: 6. Germline-derived CDR1 and CDR2 are MNHNY and SVGAGI (reference sequence). This CDR3 contains 16 residues.

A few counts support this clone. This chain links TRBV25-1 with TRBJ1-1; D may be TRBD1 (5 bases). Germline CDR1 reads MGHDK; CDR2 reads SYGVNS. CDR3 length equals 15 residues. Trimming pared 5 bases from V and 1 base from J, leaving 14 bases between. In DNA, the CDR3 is TGTGCCAGCAGTTCCCAGGGAGGTGGGAACACTGAAGCTTTCTTT. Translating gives CASSSQGGGNTEAFF.

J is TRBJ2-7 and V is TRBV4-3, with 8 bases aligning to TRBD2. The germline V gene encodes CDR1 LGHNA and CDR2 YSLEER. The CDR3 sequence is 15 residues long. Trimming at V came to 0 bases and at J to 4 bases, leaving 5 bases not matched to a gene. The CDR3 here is CASSQDGGARYEQYF. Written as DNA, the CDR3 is TGCGCCAGCAGCCAAGACGGGGGGGCCAGGTACGAGCAGTACTTC.